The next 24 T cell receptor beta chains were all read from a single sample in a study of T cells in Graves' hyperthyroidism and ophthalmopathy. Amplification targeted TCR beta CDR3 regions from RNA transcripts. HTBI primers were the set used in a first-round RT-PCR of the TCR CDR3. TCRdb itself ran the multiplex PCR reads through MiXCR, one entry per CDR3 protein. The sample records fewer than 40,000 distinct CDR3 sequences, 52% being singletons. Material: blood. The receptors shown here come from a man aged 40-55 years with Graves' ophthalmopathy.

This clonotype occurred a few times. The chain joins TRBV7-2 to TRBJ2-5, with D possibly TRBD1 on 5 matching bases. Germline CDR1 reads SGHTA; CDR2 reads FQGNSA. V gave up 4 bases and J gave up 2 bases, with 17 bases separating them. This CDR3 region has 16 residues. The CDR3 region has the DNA TGTGCCAGCAGCTGGGGCTCGTGGGCAGAACAAGAGACCCAGTACTTC. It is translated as CASSWGSWAEQETQYF.

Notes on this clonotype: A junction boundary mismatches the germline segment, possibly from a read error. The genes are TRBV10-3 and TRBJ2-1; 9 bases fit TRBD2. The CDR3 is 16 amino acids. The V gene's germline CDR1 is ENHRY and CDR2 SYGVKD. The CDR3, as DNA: TGTGCCATCAGGGAGTCTGCGGGAGGGACCTACAATGAGCAGTTCTTC. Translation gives CAIRESAGGTYNEQFF.

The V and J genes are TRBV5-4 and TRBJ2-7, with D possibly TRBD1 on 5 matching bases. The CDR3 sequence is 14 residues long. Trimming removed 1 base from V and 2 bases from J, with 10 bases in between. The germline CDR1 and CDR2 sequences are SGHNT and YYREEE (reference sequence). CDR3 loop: CASSLWGYTYEQYF. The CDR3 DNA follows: TGTGCCAGCAGCTTGTGGGGCTATACCTACGAGCAGTACTTC.

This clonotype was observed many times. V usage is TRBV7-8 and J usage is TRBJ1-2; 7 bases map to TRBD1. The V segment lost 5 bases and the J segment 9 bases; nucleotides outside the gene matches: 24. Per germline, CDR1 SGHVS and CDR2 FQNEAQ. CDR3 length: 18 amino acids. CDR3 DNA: TGTGCCAGCAGCACTCCGACGGACGGATCAGACAGGGCGCTAAGCTACACCTTC. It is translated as CASSTPTDGSDRALSYTF.

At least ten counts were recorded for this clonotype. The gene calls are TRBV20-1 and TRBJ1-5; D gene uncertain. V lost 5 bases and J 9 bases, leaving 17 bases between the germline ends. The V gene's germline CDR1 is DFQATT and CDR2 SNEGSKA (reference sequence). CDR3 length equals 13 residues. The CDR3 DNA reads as TGCAGTGCTCAGTCAGTTGATACGGGGCCCCAGCATTTT. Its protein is CSAQSVDTGPQHF.

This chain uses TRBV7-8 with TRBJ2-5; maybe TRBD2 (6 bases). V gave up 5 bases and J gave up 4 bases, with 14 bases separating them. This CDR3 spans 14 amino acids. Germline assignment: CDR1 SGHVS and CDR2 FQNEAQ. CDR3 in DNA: TGTGCCAGCAGCCCCGGTGGGGGAGGAGAGACCCAGTACTTC. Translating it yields CASSPGGGGETQYF.

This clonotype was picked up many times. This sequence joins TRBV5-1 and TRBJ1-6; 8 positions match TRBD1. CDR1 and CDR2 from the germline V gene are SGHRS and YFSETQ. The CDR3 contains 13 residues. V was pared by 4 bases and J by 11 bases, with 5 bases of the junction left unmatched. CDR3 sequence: CASSPGQDAPLHF. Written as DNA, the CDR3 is TGCGCCAGCAGCCCGGGACAGGACGCACCCCTCCACTTT.

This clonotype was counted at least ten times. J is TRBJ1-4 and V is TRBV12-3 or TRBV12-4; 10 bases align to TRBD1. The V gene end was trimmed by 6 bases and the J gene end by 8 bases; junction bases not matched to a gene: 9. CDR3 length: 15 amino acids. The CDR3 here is CASRISGTGDEKLFF. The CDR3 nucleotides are TGTGCCAGCAGAATATCCGGGACAGGGGACGAAAAACTGTTTTTT.

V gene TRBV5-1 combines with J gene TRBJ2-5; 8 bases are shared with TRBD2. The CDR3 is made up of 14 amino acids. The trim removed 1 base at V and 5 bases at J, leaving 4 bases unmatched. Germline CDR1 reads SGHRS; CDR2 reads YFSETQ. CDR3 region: CASSLWPSGETQYF. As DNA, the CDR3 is TGCGCCAGCAGCTTGTGGCCTAGCGGGGAGACCCAGTACTTC.

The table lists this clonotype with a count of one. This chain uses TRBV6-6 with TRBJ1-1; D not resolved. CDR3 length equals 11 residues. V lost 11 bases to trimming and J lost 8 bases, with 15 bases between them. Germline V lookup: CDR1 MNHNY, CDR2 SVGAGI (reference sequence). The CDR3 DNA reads TGTGCCGGCACTTCCATTCCCGAAGCTTTCTTT. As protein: CAGTSIPEAFF.

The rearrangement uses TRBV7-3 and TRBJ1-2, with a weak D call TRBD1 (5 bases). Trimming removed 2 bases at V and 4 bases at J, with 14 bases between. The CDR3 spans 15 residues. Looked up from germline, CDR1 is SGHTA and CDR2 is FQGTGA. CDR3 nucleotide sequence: TGTGCCAGCAGCTTAGAGCAAGGTGGGGGCTATGGCTACACCTTC. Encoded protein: CASSLEQGGGYGYTF.

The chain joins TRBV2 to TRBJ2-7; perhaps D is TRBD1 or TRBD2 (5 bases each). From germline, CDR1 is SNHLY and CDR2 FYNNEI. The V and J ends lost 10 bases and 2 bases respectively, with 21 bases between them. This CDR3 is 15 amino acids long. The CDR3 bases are TGTGCCATCATATCGGTGGGACCCAGTGCCTACGAGCAGTACTTC. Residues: CAIISVGPSAYEQYF. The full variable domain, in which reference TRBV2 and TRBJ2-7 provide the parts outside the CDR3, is EPEVTQTPSHQVTQMGQEVILRCVPISNHLYFYWYRQILGQKVEFLVSFYNNEISEKSEIFDDQFSVERPDGSNFTLKIRSTKLEDSAMYFCAIISVGPSAYEQYFGPGTRLTVT.

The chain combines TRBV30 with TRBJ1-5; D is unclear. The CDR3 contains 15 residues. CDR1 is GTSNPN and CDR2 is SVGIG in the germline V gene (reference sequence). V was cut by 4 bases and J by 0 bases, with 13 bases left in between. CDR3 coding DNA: TGTGCCTGGAATGTTCCCCAGTATAGCAATCAGCCCCAGCATTTT. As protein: CAWNVPQYSNQPQHF. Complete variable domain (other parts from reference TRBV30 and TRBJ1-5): SQTIHQWPATLVQPVGSPLSLECTVEGTSNPNLYWYRQAAGRGLQLLFYSVGIGQISSEVPQNLSASRPQDRQFILSSKKLLLSDSGFYLCAWNVPQYSNQPQHFGDGTRLSIL.

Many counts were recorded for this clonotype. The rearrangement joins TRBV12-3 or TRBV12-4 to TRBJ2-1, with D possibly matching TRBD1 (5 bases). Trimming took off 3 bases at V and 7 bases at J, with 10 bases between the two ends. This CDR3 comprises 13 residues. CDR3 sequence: CASSLGQVNEQFF. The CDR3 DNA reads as TGTGCCAGCAGTTTGGGGCAGGTGAATGAGCAGTTCTTC.

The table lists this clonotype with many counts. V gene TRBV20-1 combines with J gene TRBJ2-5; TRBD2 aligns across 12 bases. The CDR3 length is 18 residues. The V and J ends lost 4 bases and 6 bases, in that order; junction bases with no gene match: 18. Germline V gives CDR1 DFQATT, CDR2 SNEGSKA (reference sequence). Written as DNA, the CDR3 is TGCAGTGCTACTGCATCGCAAGCTAGCGGGGGGGCCCGTCAGACCCAGTACTTC. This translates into CSATASQASGGARQTQYF.

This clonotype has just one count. In DNA, the CDR3 is TGCAGTGGCAAGAAGGACAGGGGGTATAATTCACCCCTCCACTTT. Its protein product is CSGKKDRGYNSPLHF. The chain has TRBV20-1 and TRBJ1-6, with TRBD1 matching 10 bases. V lost 7 bases and J lost 4; bases outside the gene matches: 7. In germline, CDR1 is DFQATT, CDR2 SNEGSKA (reference sequence). The CDR3 is made up of 15 amino acids.

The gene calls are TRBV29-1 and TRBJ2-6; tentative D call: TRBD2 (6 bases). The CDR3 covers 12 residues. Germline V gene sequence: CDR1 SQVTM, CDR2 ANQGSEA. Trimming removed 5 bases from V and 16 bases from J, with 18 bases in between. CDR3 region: CSVREAGGELTF. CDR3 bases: TGCAGCGTTAGGGAGGCGGGCGGGGAGCTGACTTTC.

CDR3 sequence reads: CASSNRDRSCGGNTGELFF. CDR3 DNA sequence: TGTGCCAGCAGCAACCGGGACAGGTCTTGCGGGGGGAACACCGGGGAGCTGTTTTTT. The V and J genes are TRBV9 and TRBJ2-2; D possibly corresponds to TRBD1 (8 bases). V was clipped by 4 bases and J by 1 base, with 23 bases between them. Germline CDR1 reads SGDLS; CDR2 reads YYNGEE. This CDR3 has 19 residues.

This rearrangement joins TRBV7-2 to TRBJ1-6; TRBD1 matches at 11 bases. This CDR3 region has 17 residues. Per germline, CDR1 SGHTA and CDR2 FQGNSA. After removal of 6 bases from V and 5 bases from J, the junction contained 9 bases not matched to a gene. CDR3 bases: TGTGCCAGCAGTTATCCCGGGACAGGGGGGGATAATTCACCCCTCCACTTT. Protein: CASSYPGTGGDNSPLHF. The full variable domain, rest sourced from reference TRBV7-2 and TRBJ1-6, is GAGVSQSPSNKVTEKGKDVELRCDPISGHTALYWYRQSLGQGLEFLIYFQGNSAPDKSGLPSDRFSAERTGGSVSTLTIQRTQQEDSAVYLCASSYPGTGGDNSPLHFGNGTRLTVT.

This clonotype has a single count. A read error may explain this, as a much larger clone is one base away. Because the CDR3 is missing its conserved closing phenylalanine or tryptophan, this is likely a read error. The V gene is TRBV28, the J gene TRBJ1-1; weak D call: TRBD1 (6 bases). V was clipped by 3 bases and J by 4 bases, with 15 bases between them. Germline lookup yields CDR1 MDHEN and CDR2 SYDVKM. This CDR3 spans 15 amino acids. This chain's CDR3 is CASSFQGRSGTEAFL. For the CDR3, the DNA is TGTGCCAGCAGTTTCCAGGGGCGATCGGGCACTGAAGCTTTCCTT.

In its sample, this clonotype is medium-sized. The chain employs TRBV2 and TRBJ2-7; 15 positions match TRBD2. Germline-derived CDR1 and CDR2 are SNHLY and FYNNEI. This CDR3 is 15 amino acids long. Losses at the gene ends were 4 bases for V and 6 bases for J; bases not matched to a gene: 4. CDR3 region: CASSGTSGRAPEQYF. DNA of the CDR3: TGTGCCAGCAGTGGGACTAGCGGGAGGGCGCCCGAGCAGTACTTC. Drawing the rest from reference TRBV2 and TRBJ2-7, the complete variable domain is EPEVTQTPSHQVTQMGQEVILRCVPISNHLYFYWYRQILGQKVEFLVSFYNNEISEKSEIFDDQFSVERPDGSNFTLKIRSTKLEDSAMYFCASSGTSGRAPEQYFGPGTRLTVT.

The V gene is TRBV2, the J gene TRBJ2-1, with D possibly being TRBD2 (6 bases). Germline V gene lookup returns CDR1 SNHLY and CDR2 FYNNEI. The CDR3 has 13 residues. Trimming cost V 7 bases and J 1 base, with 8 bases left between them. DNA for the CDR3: TGTGCCAGCACCGGGACTTCCTACAATGAGCAGTTCTTC. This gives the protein CASTGTSYNEQFF. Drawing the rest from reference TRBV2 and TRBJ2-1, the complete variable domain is EPEVTQTPSHQVTQMGQEVILRCVPISNHLYFYWYRQILGQKVEFLVSFYNNEISEKSEIFDDQFSVERPDGSNFTLKIRSTKLEDSAMYFCASTGTSYNEQFFGPGTRLTVL.

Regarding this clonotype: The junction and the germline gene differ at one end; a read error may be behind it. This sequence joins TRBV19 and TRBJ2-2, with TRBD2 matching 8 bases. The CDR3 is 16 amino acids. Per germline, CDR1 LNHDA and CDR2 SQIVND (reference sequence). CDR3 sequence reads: CTSSSPPGGPLGELFF. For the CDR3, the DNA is TGTACCAGTAGTTCCCCTCCGGGAGGGCCACTCGGGGAGCTGTTTTTT.

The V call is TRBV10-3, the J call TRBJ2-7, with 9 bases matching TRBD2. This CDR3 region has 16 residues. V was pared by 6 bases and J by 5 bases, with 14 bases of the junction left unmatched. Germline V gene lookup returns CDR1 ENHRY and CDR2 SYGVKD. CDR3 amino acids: CAISTSLAGGPHEQYF. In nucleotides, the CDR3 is TGTGCCATCAGCACCTCCCTCGCGGGAGGGCCCCACGAGCAGTACTTC.